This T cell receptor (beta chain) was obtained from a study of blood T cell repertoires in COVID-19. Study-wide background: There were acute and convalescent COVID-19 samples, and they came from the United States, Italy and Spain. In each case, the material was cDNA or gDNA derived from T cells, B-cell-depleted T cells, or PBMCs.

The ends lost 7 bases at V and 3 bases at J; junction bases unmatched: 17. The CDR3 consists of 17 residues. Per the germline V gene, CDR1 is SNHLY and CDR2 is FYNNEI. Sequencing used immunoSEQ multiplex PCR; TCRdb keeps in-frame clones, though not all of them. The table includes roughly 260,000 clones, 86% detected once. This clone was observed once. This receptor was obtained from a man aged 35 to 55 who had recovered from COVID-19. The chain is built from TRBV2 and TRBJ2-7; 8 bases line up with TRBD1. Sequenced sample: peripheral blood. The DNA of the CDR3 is TGTGCCAGCAACTCCAACAAAGAGGTGGACAGGGACTACGAGCAGTACTTC. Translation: CASNSNKEVDRDYEQYF.